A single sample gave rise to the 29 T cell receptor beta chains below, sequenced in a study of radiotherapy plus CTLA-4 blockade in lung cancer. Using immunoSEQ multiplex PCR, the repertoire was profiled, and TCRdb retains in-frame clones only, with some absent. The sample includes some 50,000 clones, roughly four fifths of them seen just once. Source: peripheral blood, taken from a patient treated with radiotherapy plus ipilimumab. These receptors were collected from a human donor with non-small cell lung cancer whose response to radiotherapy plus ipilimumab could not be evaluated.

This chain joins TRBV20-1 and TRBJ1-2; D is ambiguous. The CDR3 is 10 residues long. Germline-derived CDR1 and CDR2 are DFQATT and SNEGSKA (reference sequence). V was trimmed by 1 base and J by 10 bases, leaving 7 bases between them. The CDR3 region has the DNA TGCAGTGCTAGAGTAGCTCTCTACACCTTC. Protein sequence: CSARVALYTF.

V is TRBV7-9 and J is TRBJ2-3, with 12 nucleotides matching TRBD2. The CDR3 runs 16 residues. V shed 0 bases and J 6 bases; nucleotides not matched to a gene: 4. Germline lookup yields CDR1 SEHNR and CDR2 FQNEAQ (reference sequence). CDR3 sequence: CASSLAGTSGLDTQYF. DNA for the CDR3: TGTGCCAGCAGCTTAGCGGGGACTAGCGGGTTGGATACGCAGTATTTT. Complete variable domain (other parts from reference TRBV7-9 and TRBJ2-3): DTGVSQNPRHKITKRGQNVTFRCDPISEHNRLYWYRQTLGQGPEFLTYFQNEAQLEKSRLLSDRFSAERPKGSFSTLEIQRTEQGDSAMYLCASSLAGTSGLDTQYFGPGTRLTVL.

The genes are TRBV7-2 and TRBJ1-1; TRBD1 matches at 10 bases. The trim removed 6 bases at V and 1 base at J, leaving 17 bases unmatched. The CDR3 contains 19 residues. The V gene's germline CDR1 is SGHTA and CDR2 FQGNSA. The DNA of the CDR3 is TGTGCCAGCAGTTTTAGACCCTCGGGGACAGGGGTAGGGAACACTGAAGCTTTCTTT. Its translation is CASSFRPSGTGVGNTEAFF.

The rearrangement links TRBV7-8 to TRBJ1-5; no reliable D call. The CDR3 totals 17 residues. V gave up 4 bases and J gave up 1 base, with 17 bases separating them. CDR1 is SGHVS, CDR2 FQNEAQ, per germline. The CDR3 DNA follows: TGTGCCAGCAGCTCCGAGATGGCGGTTGGGAGCAATCAGCCCCAGCATTTT. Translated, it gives CASSSEMAVGSNQPQHF.

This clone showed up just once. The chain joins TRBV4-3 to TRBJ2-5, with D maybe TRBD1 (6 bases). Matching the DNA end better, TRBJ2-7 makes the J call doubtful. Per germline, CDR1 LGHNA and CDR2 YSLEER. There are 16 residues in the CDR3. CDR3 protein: CASSQALGTLSYEQYF. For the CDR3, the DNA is TGCGCCAGCAGCCAAGCCTTGGGGACACTCTCCTACGAGCAGTACTTC.

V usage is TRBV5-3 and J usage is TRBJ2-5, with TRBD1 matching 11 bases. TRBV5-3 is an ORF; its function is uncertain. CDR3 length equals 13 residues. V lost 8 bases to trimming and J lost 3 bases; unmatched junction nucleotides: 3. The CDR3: CARGQGEKETQYF. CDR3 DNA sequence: TGTGCCAGGGGACAGGGGGAAAAAGAGACCCAGTACTTC.

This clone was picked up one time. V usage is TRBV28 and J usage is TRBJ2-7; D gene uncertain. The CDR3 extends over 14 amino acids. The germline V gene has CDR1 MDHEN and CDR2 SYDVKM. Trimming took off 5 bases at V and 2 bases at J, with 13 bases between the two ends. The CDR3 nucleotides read TGTGCCAGCAGTCCTCGACTGCGACCCTACGAGCAGTACTTC. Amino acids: CASSPRLRPYEQYF.

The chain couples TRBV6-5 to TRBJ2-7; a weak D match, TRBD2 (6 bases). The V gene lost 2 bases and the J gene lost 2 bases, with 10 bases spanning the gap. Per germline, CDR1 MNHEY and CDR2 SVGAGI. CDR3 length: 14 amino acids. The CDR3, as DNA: TGTGCCAGCAGTTACCGGGACTGGCCCTACGAGCAGTACTTC. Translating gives CASSYRDWPYEQYF.

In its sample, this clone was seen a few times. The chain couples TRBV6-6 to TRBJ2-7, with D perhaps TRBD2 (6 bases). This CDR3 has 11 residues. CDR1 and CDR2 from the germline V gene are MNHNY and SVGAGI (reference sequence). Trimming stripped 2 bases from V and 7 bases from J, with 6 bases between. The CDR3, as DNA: TGTGCCAGCAGTTACGCGGGAGAGCAGTACTTC. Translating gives CASSYAGEQYF.

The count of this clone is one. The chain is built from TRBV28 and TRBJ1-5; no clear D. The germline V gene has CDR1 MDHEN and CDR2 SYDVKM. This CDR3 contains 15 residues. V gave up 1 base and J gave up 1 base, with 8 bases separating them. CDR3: CASSLFTGSNQPQHF. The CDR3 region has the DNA TGTGCCAGCAGTTTATTTACGGGAAGCAATCAGCCCCAGCATTTT.

The chain's CDR3 is CASSQVYPGPQHF. The DNA for the CDR3 is TGTGCCAGCAGCCAAGTTTACCCCGGGCCCCAGCATTTT. This sequence joins TRBV14 and TRBJ1-5, with unresolved D. V lost 1 base and J lost 9, with 10 bases in between. This CDR3 comprises 13 residues. Germline V gene sequence: CDR1 SGHDN, CDR2 FVKESK.

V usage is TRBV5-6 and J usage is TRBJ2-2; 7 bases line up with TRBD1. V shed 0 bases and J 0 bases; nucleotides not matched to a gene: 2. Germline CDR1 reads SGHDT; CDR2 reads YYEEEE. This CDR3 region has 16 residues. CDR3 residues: CASSLVGGANTGELFF. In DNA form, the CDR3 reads TGTGCCAGCAGCTTGGTAGGGGGCGCGAACACCGGGGAGCTGTTTTTT.

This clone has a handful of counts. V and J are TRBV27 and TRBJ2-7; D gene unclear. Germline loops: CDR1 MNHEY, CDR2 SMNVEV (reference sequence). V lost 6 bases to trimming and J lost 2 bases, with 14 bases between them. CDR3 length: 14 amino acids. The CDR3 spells CASSPVIATYEQYF. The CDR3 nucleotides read TGTGCCAGCAGCCCCGTAATAGCAACCTACGAGCAGTACTTC.

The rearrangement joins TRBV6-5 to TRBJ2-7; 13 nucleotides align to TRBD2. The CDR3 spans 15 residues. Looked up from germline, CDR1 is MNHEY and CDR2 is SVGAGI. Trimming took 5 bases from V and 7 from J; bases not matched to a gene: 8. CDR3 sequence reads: CASSSGLAGVGEQYF. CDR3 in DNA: TGTGCCAGCAGTAGCGGACTAGCGGGAGTCGGGGAGCAGTACTTC.

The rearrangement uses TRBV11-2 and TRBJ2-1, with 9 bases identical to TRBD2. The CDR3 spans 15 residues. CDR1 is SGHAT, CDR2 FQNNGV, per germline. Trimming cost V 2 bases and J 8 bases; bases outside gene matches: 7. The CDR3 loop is CASSLNPAGGDEQFF. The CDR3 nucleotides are TGTGCCAGCAGCTTAAATCCAGCGGGGGGAGATGAGCAGTTCTTC.

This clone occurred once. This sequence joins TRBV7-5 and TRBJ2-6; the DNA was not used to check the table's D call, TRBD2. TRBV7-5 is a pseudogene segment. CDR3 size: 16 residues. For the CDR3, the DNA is TGTGCCAGAAGCTTAACACGGAGCTCTGGGGCCAACGTCCTGACTTTC. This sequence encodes CARSLTRSSGANVLTF.

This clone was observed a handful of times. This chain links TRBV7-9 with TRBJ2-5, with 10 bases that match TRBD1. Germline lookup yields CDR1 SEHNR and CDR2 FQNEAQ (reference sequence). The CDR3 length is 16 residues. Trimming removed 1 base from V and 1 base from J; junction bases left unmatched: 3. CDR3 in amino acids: CASSLETGGPQETQYF. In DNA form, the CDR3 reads TGTGCCAGCAGCTTAGAGACAGGGGGCCCCCAAGAGACCCAGTACTTC.

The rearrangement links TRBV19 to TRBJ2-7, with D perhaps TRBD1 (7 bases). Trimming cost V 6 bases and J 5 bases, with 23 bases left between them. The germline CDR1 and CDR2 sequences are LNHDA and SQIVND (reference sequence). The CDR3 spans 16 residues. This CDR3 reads CASSAKGGTVENEQYF. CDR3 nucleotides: TGTGCCAGTAGCGCAAAAGGCGGGACAGTAGAGAACGAGCAGTACTTC.

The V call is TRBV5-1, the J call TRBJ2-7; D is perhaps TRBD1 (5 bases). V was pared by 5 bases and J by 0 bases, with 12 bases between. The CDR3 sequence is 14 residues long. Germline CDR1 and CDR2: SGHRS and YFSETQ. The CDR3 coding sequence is TGCGCCAGCAGGCGACAGATTAGCTCCTACGAGCAGTACTTC. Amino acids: CASRRQISSYEQYF.

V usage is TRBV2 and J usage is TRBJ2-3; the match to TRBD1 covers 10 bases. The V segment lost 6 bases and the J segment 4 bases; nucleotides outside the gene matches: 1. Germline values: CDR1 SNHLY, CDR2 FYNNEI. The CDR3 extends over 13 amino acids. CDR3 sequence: CASRDRGPDTQYF. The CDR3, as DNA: TGTGCCAGCAGAGACAGGGGGCCAGATACGCAGTATTTT.

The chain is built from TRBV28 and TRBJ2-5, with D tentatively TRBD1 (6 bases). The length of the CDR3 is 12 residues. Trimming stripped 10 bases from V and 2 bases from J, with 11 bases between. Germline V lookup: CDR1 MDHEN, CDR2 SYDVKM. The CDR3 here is CATSDRQETQYF. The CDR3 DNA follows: TGTGCCACCTCGGACAGACAAGAGACCCAGTACTTC.

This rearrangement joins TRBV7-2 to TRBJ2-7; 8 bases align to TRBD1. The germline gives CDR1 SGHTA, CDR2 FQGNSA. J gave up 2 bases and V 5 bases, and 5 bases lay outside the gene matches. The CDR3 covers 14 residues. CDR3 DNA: TGTGCCAGCAGCGTCCCGGGACAGGCCTACGAGCAGTACTTC. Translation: CASSVPGQAYEQYF.

The CDR3 loop is CASSLVLASTDTQYF. DNA for the CDR3: TGTGCCAGCAGCTTAGTTCTAGCGAGCACAGATACGCAGTATTTT. The V call is TRBV13, the J call TRBJ2-3; D perhaps matches TRBD2 (6 bases). The length of the CDR3 is 15 residues. Germline V gives CDR1 PRHDT, CDR2 FYEKMQ (reference sequence). V lost 1 base to trimming and J lost 0 bases, with 8 bases between them.

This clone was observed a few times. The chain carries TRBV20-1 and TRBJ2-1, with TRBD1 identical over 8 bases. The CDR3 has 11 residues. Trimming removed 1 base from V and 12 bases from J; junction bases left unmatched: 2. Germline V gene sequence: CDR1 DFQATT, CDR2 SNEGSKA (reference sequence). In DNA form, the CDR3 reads TGCAGTGCTAGAGCCGGGACAGGGCAGTTCTTC. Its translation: CSARAGTGQFF.

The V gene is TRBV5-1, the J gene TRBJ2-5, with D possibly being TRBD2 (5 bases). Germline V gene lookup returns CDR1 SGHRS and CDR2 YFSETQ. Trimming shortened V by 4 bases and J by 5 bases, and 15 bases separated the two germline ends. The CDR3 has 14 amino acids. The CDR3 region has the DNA TGCGCCAGCAGCGACTACTTTAGTACGGAGACCCAGTACTTC. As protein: CASSDYFSTETQYF.

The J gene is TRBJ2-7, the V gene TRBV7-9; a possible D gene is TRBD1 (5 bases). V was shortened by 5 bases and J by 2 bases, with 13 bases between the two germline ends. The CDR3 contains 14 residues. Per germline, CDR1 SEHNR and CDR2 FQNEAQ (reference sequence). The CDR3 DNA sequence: TGTGCCAGCAGCCCGACAGAAGGCGCCTACGAGCAGTACTTC. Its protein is CASSPTEGAYEQYF.

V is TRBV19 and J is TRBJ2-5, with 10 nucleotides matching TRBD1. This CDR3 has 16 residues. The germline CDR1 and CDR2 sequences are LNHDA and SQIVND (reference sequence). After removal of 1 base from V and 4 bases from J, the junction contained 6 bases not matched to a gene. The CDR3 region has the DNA TGTGCCAGTAGTATAGGGACAGGGGGAAGAGGAGAGACCCAGTACTTC. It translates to CASSIGTGGRGETQYF.

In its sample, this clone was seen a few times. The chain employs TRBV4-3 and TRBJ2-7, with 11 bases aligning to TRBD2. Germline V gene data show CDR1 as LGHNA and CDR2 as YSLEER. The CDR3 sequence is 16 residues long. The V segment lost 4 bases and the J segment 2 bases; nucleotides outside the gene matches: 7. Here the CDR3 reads CASSLTKTSGAYEQYF. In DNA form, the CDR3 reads TGCGCCAGCAGCCTAACGAAGACTAGCGGGGCCTACGAGCAGTACTTC.

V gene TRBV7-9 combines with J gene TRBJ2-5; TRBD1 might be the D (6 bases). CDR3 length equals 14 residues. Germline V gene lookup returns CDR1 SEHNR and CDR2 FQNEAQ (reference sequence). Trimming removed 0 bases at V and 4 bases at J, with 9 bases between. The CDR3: CASSLAIRGETQYF. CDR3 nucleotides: TGTGCCAGCAGCTTAGCGATCAGGGGAGAGACCCAGTACTTC.